This T cell receptor (beta chain) came from a study of T cell changes during pregnancy in multiple sclerosis. Produced via immunoSEQ multiplex PCR; TCRdb's table is partial and in-frame only. The data show 40,000 or so clones, roughly 90% seen once. The germline gives CDR1 MNHEY, CDR2 SMNVEV (reference sequence). The CDR3 contains 15 residues. Between the trimmed V and J ends, which lost 3 bases and 0 bases, there was a span of 9 bases. The genes are TRBV27 and TRBJ1-3, with no clear D. The material sequenced was peripheral blood, taken in the third trimester of pregnancy. This clonotype was obtained from a female donor in good health, enrolled as a control in a pregnancy study. CDR3 DNA sequence: TGTGCCAGCAGTTTCAACATTTACTCTGGAAACACCATATATTTT. Translation: CASSFNIYSGNTIYF.